A selection of T cell receptor beta chains follows, all from one sample in a study of T cell responses to AZD1222 COVID-19 vaccine. Assay used: immunoSEQ multiplex PCR; TCRdb lists only in-frame clones, some missing. The repertoire holds over 85,000 clones, with 85% to 95% as singletons. The sample was peripheral blood, taken on day 0 of AZD1222 vaccination. These receptor sequences come from an adult in good health. Both conserved end residues are part of each CDR3. The D gene is left open where the match is weak. Clone size, where shown, is once, few, many, or a class for clones that have expanded.

d_call j_call v_call clone_size cdr3_aa cdr3_nt
. TRBJ2-2 TRBV9 . CASSDLQGRPNTGELFF TGTGCCAGCAGCGACCTTCAGGGCAGACCGAACACCGGGGAGCTGTTTTTT
. TRBJ2-1 TRBV6-5 . CASSYGRPRDEQFF TGTGCCAGCAGTTACGGAAGGCCCCGGGATGAGCAGTTCTTC
. TRBJ2-2 TRBV18 . CASSPPAGAPGELFF TGTGCCAGCTCACCACCGGCCGGGGCCCCCGGGGAGCTGTTTTTT
. TRBJ2-1 TRBV7-2 . CASSLGTIYNEQFF TGTGCCAGCAGCTTAGGGACTATATACAATGAGCAGTTCTTC
. TRBJ1-5 TRBV28 few CASSLWVVYPGANRSNQPQHF TGTGCCAGCAGTTTATGGGTAGTATACCCAGGGGCGAACCGTAGCAATCAGCCCCAGCATTTT
TRBD1 TRBJ1-1 TRBV29-1 . CSVEEFRPGQNNEAFF TGCAGCGTTGAAGAGTTTCGACCGGGACAGAACAATGAAGCTTTCTTT
. TRBJ2-5 TRBV7-2 few CASSLAYIETQYF TGTGCCAGCAGCTTAGCCTACATCGAGACCCAGTACTTC
. TRBJ2-2 TRBV6-4 . CASSRESYGELFF TGTGCCAGCTCACGGGAGTCGTACGGGGAGCTGTTTTTT
TRBD1 TRBJ2-7 TRBV7-3 . CASSSPGQGVDEQYF TGTGCCAGCAGCTCCCCAGGACAGGGGGTTGATGAGCAGTACTTC
. TRBJ2-7 TRBV6-2/TRBV6-3 . CASSGSYEQYF TGTGCCAGCAGCGGCTCCTACGAGCAGTACTTC
TRBD1 TRBJ1-2 TRBV5-5 . CASSFDPGTGYGYTF TGTGCCAGCAGCTTCGACCCCGGGACAGGGTATGGCTACACCTTC
. TRBJ1-1 TRBV6-5 . CASSYGRGNTEAFF TGTGCCAGCAGTTACGGCAGGGGGAACACTGAAGCTTTCTTT
TRBD1 TRBJ1-6 TRBV28 . CASSLGGQGSYNSPLHF TGTGCCAGCAGTTTAGGGGGACAGGGGTCCTATAATTCACCCCTCCACTTT
. TRBJ2-1 TRBV6-5 . CASSPGENEQFF TGTGCCAGCAGCCCGGGAGAGAATGAGCAGTTCTTC
TRBD1 TRBJ1-4 TRBV28 . CASTDRAPKNEKLFF TGTGCCAGCACGGACAGGGCACCAAAAAATGAAAAACTGTTTTTT
. TRBJ2-5 TRBV18 . CASSSYRAGGETQYF TGTGCCAGCTCCTCCTACAGGGCCGGGGGAGAGACCCAGTACTTC
. TRBJ1-2 TRBV12-3/TRBV12-4 . CASSLEGFGGYTF TGTGCCAGCAGTTTGGAAGGATTCGGTGGCTACACCTTC
. TRBJ1-5 TRBV18 . CASSVGAREPQHF TGTGCCAGCTCGGTCGGTGCAAGGGAGCCCCAGCATTTT
TRBD1 TRBJ2-1 TRBV3-1/TRBV3-2 . CASSRSLLGQAHYNEQFF TGTGCCAGCAGCCGAAGTTTGTTGGGACAGGCCCACTACAATGAGCAGTTCTTC
. TRBJ2-3 TRBV10-2 . CASSGYRGSTDTQYF TGCGCCAGCAGTGGATACCGGGGCAGCACAGATACGCAGTATTTT
. TRBJ1-1 TRBV3-1/TRBV3-2 . CASSQDVSGAFF TGTGCCAGCAGCCAAGATGTCAGCGGGGCTTTCTTT
. TRBJ2-7 TRBV19 once CASATRLYEQYF TGTGCCAGTGCCACGAGGCTCTACGAGCAGTACTTC
. TRBJ1-5 TRBV28 . CASSPGGAPQHF TGTGCCAGCAGTCCGGGAGGGGCGCCCCAGCATTTT
. TRBJ2-7 TRBV7-8 . CASSLDTYEQYF TGTGCCAGCAGCTTAGACACCTACGAGCAGTACTTC
. TRBJ1-2 TRBV6-1 . CASRPETGGFYGYTF TGTGCCAGCAGGCCGGAGACAGGCGGATTCTATGGCTACACCTTC
. TRBJ2-3 TRBV7-9 . CASSLFAERGTDTQYF TGTGCCAGCAGCTTATTCGCGGAGAGGGGCACAGATACGCAGTATTTT
. TRBJ1-6 TRBV4-2 . CASSQDRNRDNSPLHF TGTGCCAGCAGCCAAGATCGAAACCGAGATAATTCACCCCTCCACTTT
TRBD1 TRBJ1-4 TRBV28 . CASNVPTGGSEKLFF TGTGCCAGCAACGTTCCGACAGGGGGTAGCGAAAAACTGTTTTTT
. TRBJ1-2 TRBV28 . CASSTGTYGYTF TGTGCCAGCAGCACTGGAACGTATGGCTACACCTTC
. TRBJ1-4 TRBV3-1/TRBV3-2 . CASRPDGATNEKLFF TGTGCCAGCAGACCGGACGGTGCAACTAATGAAAAACTGTTTTTT
. TRBJ1-1 TRBV5-6 once CASSFGWVGGTEAFF TGTGCCAGCAGCTTCGGTTGGGTGGGCGGCACTGAAGCTTTCTTT
. TRBJ2-7 TRBV6-1 . CASSEARQFYEQYF TGTGCCAGCAGTGAAGCGAGGCAGTTCTACGAGCAGTACTTC
TRBD1 TRBJ1-1 TRBV5-1 . CASSRDRAWEAFF TGCGCCAGCAGCAGGGACAGGGCGTGGGAAGCTTTCTTT
. TRBJ1-6 TRBV5-1 . CASRRDPRGHDSPLHF TGCGCCAGCAGACGGGACCCCCGGGGGCATGATTCACCCCTCCACTTT
. TRBJ2-1 TRBV6-5 . CASSYGSGDNEQFF TGTGCCAGCAGTTACGGATCAGGGGACAATGAGCAGTTCTTC
. TRBJ1-4 TRBV11-2 . CASSSIQGATNEKLFF TGTGCCAGCAGCTCAATACAGGGAGCAACTAATGAAAAACTGTTTTTT
TRBD1 TRBJ1-1 TRBV5-1 few CASSRTGQTNTEAFF TGCGCCAGCAGCAGGACGGGACAGACAAACACTGAAGCTTTCTTT
TRBD1 TRBJ1-2 TRBV10-3 . CATGPGQGPLGGYTF TGTGCCACCGGCCCAGGACAGGGCCCCCTCGGAGGCTACACCTTC
. TRBJ1-5 TRBV19 . CASSIVGAGQPQHF TGTGCCAGTAGTATTGTGGGGGCGGGTCAGCCCCAGCATTTT
. TRBJ1-3 TRBV9 . CASSTGQLNTIYF TGTGCCAGCAGCACCGGACAGTTAAACACCATATATTTT
. TRBJ1-1 TRBV21-1 . CASSSTGTNTEAFF TGTGCCAGCAGCTCGACAGGAACGAACACTGAAGCTTTCTTT
. TRBJ2-2 TRBV6-4 . CASSYTGNTGELFF TGTGCCAGCAGTTACACAGGGAACACCGGGGAGCTGTTTTTT
. TRBJ1-5 TRBV23-1 . CASSHLQFNQPQHF TGCGCCAGCAGTCATCTTCAGTTCAATCAGCCCCAGCATTTT
TRBD1 TRBJ2-7 TRBV10-3 . CAIGGTGYYEQYF TGTGCCATCGGGGGGACAGGGTACTACGAGCAGTACTTC
. TRBJ2-6 TRBV15 once CATSTDSGANVLTF TGTGCCACCAGCACAGACTCTGGGGCCAACGTCCTGACTTTC
TRBD1 TRBJ2-6 TRBV19 . CASSMTGTGANVLTF TGTGCCAGTAGTATGACAGGGACTGGGGCCAACGTCCTGACTTTC
TRBD2 TRBJ2-3 TRBV7-3 . CASSLKSGTSGGLSDTQYF TGTGCCAGCAGCTTAAAATCGGGGACTAGCGGGGGACTTTCAGATACGCAGTATTTT